These T cell receptor beta chains were read from a single sample in a study of blood T cell repertoires in COVID-19. Sequencing was performed with immunoSEQ multiplex PCR; in TCRdb, only in-frame clones are kept and a portion is missing. The data hold 90,000 to 120,000 clones, with approximately 90% observed a single time. Sequenced: peripheral blood. These receptors all stem from a man aged 55-75 years with acute or convalescent COVID-19. CDR3s include the opening cysteine and the closing phenylalanine or tryptophan. D genes are given only for firm matches. Where a row states a size, it is once, few, many or the class of an expanded clone; other rows omit it.

>few|TRBD1|TRBJ1-4|TRBV29-1
CSIRTGDVKKLFF
TGCAGCATAAGGACAGGGGATGTGAAAAAACTGTTTTTT
>-|-|TRBJ1-5|TRBV19
CASSTAGQAAGPQHF
TGTGCCAGTAGTACCGCGGGGCAGGCGGCGGGGCCCCAGCATTTT
>-|TRBD1|TRBJ1-3|TRBV7-9
CASRTNDRDSGGNTIYF
TGTGCCAGCAGAACAAACGACCGGGACAGCGGGGGGAACACCATATATTTT
>-|-|TRBJ2-1|TRBV9
CASSVARTGSDNEQFF
TGTGCCAGCAGCGTAGCTCGGACGGGATCTGACAATGAGCAGTTCTTC
>-|-|TRBJ1-1|TRBV5-5
CASSSGFFTEAFF
TGTGCCAGCAGCTCAGGGTTTTTTACTGAAGCTTTCTTT
>-|-|TRBJ1-2|TRBV3-1/TRBV3-2
CASSPEADQLFGYTF
TGTGCCAGCAGCCCGGAGGCCGACCAACTATTTGGCTACACCTTC
>-|TRBD2|TRBJ2-1|TRBV15
CATSRVIAGVDDEQFF
TGTGCCACCAGCAGAGTGATAGCGGGAGTAGACGATGAGCAGTTCTTC
>-|-|TRBJ2-7|TRBV10-3
CAISPSESYEQYF
TGTGCCATCAGCCCTAGCGAGTCCTACGAGCAGTACTTC
>-|-|TRBJ1-1|TRBV30
CAWSGARKTAGLEAFF
TGTGCCTGGAGTGGGGCTCGCAAGACAGCCGGGCTTGAAGCTTTCTTT
>-|-|TRBJ2-2|TRBV27
CASSFSGRNTGELFF
TGTGCCAGCAGTTTTTCCGGGAGAAACACCGGGGAGCTGTTTTTT
>-|TRBD1|TRBJ1-5|TRBV7-2
CASSSRTGSNQPQHF
TGTGCCAGCAGCTCTAGGACAGGGAGCAATCAGCCCCAGCATTTT
>-|-|TRBJ2-5|TRBV11-2
CASSLAGGQETQYF
TGTGCCAGCAGCTTAGCGGGCGGGCAAGAGACCCAGTACTTC
>-|TRBD1|TRBJ1-1|TRBV10-1
CASSHDRENTEAFF
TGCGCCAGCAGTCATGACAGGGAGAACACTGAAGCTTTCTTT
>once|-|TRBJ1-1|TRBV29-1
CSVEDLRRTEAFF
TGCAGCGTTGAAGATCTTAGGAGGACTGAAGCTTTCTTT
>-|TRBD1|TRBJ1-5|TRBV25-1
CASSASGGHQPQHF
TGTGCCAGCAGTGCCTCAGGGGGCCATCAGCCCCAGCATTTT
>few|-|TRBJ1-3|TRBV11-3
CASTPSGGVGNTIYF
TGTGCCAGCACCCCAAGCGGAGGGGTCGGAAACACCATATATTTT
>-|-|TRBJ2-5|TRBV18
CASSPRRAEETQYF
TGTGCCAGCTCACCGAGGCGGGCTGAAGAGACCCAGTACTTC
>-|-|TRBJ1-1|TRBV29-1
CSAGSPRPEAFF
TGCAGCGCTGGGAGTCCGAGGCCTGAAGCTTTCTTT
>-|-|TRBJ1-2|TRBV19
CASGGTPNYGYTF
TGTGCCAGTGGAGGCACCCCGAACTATGGCTACACCTTC
>-|-|TRBJ1-1|TRBV19
CASSQTVNTEAFF
TGTGCCAGTAGTCAGACAGTCAACACTGAAGCTTTCTTT
>-|-|TRBJ1-5|TRBV27
CASKRQVYSNQPQHF
TGTGCCAGCAAACGACAGGTTTATAGCAATCAGCCCCAGCATTTT
>-|-|TRBJ1-2|TRBV19
CASRYGGLEHYGYTF
TGTGCCAGTAGATACGGTGGACTGGAGCACTATGGCTACACCTTC
>-|-|TRBJ1-5|TRBV6-5
CASSYTGNDQPQHF
TGTGCCAGCAGTTACACCGGGAACGATCAGCCCCAGCATTTT
>-|-|TRBJ1-6|TRBV7-9
CASSPLSSSPLHF
TGTGCCAGCAGCCCCCTTAGCAGTTCACCCCTCCACTTT
>-|-|TRBJ1-1|TRBV30
CAWVRANTEAFF
TGTGCCTGGGTCAGGGCGAACACTGAAGCTTTCTTT
>-|-|TRBJ1-2|TRBV28
CASSLTENYGYTF
TGTGCCAGCAGTTTAACAGAAAACTATGGCTACACCTTC
>-|-|TRBJ2-7|TRBV3-1/TRBV3-2
CASSQKPDTAYEQYF
TGTGCCAGCAGCCAGAAACCGGACACAGCCTACGAGCAGTACTTC
>-|TRBD2|TRBJ2-5|TRBV5-4
CASSPRRGWETQYF
TGTGCCAGCAGCCCCAGGCGGGGGTGGGAGACCCAGTACTTC
>-|-|TRBJ1-1|TRBV7-8
CASSLAGVNTEAFF
TGTGCCAGCAGCTTAGCAGGGGTGAACACTGAAGCTTTCTTT
>-|TRBD1|TRBJ2-7|TRBV28
CASSPQGTTYEQYF
TGTGCCAGCAGTCCACAGGGGACCACCTACGAGCAGTACTTC
>-|-|TRBJ1-2|TRBV28
CASSLPGSYGYTF
TGTGCCAGCAGCCTTCCTGGGAGCTATGGCTACACCTTC
>-|TRBD2|TRBJ2-1|TRBV7-6
CASSPRRTSSYNEQFF
TGTGCCAGCAGTCCACGTCGGACTAGCTCCTACAATGAGCAGTTCTTC
>-|-|TRBJ2-4|TRBV5-6
CASSSASGNIQYF
TGTGCCAGCAGCTCCGCTAGTGGGAACATTCAGTACTTC
>few|TRBD1|TRBJ1-1|TRBV11-2
CASSLDGTGYMNTEAFF
TGTGCCAGCAGCTTAGATGGGACAGGGTATATGAACACTGAAGCTTTCTTT